This TCR beta chain was profiled in a study of regulatory T cells in long-lasting Graves disease. In its sample, this clonotype was seen many times. No antigen is known for it. Study observations and caveats: Relative to newly diagnosed Graves' patients, persistent ones had lower TCR diversity.

Documented time point: newly diagnosed GD, antithyroid drugs for less than 3 months. PBMC-derived RNA was used for the TCR library. American Thyroid Association guidelines were used to diagnose Graves' disease. Libraries of TCR beta came from iRepertoire HTBI primers plus Arm-PCR of CDR3 regions. TCRdb itself ran the multiplex PCR reads through MiXCR, one entry per CDR3 protein. The sample shows 450,000 to 650,000 distinct CDR3 sequences, around 16% of them seen only once. Separately, the same data were catalogued under a study of T cells in Graves' hyperthyroidism and ophthalmopathy.

The sequences come from peripheral blood mononuclear cells (PBMCs), collected at new diagnosis, from a patient treated with antithyroid drugs. The source is a woman aged 35 to 59 with Graves disease.

The CDR3 sequence is CASSLGTDYGYTF. DNA for the CDR3: TGTGCCAGCAGCTTAGGGACAGACTATGGCTACACCTTC. The chain has TRBV11-2 and TRBJ1-2; D perhaps matches TRBD1 (6 bases). The V end was cut by 1 base, the J end by 3 bases, with 6 bases between. CDR3 length: 13 residues. Germline V gene lookup returns CDR1 SGHAT and CDR2 FQNNGV.